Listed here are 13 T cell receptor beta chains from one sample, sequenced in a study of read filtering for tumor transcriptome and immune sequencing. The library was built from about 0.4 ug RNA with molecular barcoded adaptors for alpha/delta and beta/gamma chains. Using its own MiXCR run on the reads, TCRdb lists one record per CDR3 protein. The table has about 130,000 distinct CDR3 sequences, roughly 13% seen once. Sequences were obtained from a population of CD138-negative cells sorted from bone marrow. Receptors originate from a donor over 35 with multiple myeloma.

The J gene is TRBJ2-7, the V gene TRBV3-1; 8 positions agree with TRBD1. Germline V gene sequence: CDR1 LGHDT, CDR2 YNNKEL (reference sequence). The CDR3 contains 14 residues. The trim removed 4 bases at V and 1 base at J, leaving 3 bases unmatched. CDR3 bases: TGTGCCAGCAGCCGACAGGGGTCATCCTACGAGCAGTACTTC. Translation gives CASSRQGSSYEQYF.

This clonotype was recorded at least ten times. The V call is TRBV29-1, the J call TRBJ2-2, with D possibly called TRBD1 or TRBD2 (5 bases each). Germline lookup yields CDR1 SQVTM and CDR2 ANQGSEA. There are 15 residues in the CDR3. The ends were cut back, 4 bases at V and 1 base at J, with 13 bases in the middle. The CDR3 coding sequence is TGCAGCGTTGCGGGGTCTCAGGGGAACACCGGGGAGCTGTTTTTT. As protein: CSVAGSQGNTGELFF.

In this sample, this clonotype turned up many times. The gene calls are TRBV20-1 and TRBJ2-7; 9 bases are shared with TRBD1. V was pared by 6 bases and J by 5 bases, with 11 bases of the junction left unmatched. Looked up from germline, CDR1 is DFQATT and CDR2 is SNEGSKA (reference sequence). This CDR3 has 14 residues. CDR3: CSASSSDRGNEQYF. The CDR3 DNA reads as TGCAGTGCCTCCAGCTCAGACAGGGGGAACGAGCAGTACTTC.

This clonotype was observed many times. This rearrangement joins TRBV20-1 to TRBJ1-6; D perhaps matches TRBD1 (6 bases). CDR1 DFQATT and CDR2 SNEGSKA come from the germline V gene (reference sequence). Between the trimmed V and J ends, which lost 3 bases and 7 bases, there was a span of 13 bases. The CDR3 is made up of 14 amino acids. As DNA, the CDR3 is TGCAGTGCTAGGGACGGAAGGGGGAATTCACCCCTCCACTTT. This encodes CSARDGRGNSPLHF.

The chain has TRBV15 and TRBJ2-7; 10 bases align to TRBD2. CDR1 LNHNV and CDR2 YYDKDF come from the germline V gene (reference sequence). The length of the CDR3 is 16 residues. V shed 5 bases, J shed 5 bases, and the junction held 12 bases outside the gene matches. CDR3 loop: CATSFSGRTRWDEQYF. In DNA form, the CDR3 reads TGTGCCACCAGCTTTAGCGGGAGGACCCGGTGGGACGAGCAGTACTTC.

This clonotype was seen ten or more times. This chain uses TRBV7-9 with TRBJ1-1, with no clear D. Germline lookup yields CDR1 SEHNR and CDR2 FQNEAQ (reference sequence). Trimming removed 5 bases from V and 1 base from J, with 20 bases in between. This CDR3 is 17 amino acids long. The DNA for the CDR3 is TGTGCCAGCAGCCGGTTAAACAGCGACCTTACGAACACTGAAGCTTTCTTT. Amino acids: CASSRLNSDLTNTEAFF.

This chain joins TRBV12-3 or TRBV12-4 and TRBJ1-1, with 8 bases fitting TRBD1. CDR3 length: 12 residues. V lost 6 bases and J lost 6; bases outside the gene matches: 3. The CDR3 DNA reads TGTGCCAGCAGCACAGGGGGACCTGAAGCTTTCTTT. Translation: CASSTGGPEAFF.

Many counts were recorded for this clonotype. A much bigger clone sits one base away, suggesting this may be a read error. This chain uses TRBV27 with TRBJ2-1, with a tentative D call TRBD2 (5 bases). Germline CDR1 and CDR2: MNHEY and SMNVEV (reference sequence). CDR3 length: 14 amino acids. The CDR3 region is CASKDSVNYNEQSF. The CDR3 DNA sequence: TGTGCCAGCAAGGACTCGGTGAACTACAATGAGCAGTCCTTC.

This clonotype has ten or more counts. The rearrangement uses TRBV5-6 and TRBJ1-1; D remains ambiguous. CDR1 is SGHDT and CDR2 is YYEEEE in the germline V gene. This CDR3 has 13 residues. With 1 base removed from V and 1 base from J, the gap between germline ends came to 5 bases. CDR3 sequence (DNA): TGTGCCAGCAGCTTGAAAAGGAACACTGAAGCTTTCTTT. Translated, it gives CASSLKRNTEAFF.

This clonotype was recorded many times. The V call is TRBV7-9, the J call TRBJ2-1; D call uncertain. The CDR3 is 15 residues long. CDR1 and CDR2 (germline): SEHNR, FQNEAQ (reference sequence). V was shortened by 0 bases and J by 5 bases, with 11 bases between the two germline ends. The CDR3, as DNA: TGTGCCAGCAGCTTAGCAGAGACATATCACAATGAGCAGTTCTTC. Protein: CASSLAETYHNEQFF.

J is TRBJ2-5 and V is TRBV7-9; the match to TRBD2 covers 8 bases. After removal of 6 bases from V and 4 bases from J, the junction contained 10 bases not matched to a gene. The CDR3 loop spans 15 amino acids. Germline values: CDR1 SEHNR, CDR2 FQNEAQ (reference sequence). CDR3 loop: CASSSSGSLGETQYF. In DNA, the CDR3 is TGTGCCAGCAGTTCCAGCGGGAGTCTCGGAGAGACCCAGTACTTC. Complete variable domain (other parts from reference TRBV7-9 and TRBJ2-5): DTGVSQNPRHKITKRGQNVTFRCDPISEHNRLYWYRQTLGQGPEFLTYFQNEAQLEKSRLLSDRFSAERPKGSFSTLEIQRTEQGDSAMYLCASSSSGSLGETQYFGPGTRLLVL.

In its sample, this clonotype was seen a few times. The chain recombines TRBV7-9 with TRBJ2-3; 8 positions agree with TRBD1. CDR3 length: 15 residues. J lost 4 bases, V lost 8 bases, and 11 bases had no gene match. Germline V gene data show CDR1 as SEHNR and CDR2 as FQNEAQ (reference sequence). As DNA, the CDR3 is TGTGCCAGCCCGCTGACAGGGGCCGCATCAGATACGCAGTATTTT. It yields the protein CASPLTGAASDTQYF.

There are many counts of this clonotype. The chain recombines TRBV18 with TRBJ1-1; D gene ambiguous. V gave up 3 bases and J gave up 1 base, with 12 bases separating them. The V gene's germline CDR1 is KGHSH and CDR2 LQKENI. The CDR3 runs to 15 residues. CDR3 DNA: TGTGCCAGCTCACCGGTCGCGGGAAAGAACACTGAAGCTTTCTTT. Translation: CASSPVAGKNTEAFF. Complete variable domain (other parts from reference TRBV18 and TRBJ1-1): NAGVMQNPRHLVRRRGQEARLRCSPMKGHSHVYWYRQLPEEGLKFMVYLQKENIIDESGMPKERFSAEFPKEGPSILRIQQVVRGDSAAYFCASSPVAGKNTEAFFGQGTRLTVV.